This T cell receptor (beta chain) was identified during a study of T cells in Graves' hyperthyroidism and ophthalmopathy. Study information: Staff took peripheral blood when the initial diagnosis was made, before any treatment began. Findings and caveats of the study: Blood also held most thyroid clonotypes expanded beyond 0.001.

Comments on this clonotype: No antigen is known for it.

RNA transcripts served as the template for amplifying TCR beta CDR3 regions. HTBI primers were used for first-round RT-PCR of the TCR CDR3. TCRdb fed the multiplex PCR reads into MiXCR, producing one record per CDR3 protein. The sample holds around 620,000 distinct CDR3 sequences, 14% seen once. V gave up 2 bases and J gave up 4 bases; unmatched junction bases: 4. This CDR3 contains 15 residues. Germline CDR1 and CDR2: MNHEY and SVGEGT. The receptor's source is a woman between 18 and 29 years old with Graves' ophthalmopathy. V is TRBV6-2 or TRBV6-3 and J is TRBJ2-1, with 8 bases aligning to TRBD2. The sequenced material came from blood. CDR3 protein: CASSYASGFYNEQFF. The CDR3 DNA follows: TGTGCCAGCAGTTACGCTAGCGGGTTTTACAATGAGCAGTTCTTC.